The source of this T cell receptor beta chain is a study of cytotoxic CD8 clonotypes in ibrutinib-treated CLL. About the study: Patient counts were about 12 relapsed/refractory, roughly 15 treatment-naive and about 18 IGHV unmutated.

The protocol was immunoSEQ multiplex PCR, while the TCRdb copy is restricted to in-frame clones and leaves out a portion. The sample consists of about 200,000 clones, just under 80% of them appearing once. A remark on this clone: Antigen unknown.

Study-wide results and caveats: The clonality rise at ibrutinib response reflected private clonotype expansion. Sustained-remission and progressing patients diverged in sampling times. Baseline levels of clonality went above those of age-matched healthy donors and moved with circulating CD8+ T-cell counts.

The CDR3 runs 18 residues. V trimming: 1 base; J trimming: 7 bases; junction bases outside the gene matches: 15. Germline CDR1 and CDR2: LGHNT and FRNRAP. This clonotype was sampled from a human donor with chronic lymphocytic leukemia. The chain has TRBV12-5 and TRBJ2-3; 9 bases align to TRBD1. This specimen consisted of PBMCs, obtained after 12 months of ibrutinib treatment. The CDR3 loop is CASGLARGPRTGDNTQYF. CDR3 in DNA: TGTGCTAGTGGTTTGGCCCGGGGTCCACGGACAGGGGATAATACGCAGTATTTT.